This TCR beta chain was found in a study of blood T cells in healthy people across ages. Notes on the study in general: Changes in expanded clonotypes were possibly confounded, as the CMV status of donors was unknown. Strong correlation was found linking TCR beta diversity to naive T cell percentage.

This CDR3 is 13 amino acids long. CDR1 and CDR2 from the germline V gene are LNHNV and YYDKDF (reference sequence). The germline V and J ends were trimmed by 5 bases and 5 bases, with 9 bases remaining between them. Sample-barcoded 5' priming and a J-beta primer mix drove a second PCR of roughly 7 to 11 cycles. Each cDNA molecule received a tag from a template-switch adaptor that had 12 random nucleotides. TCRdb reprocessed the 5' RACE reads via MiXCR and lists one record per CDR3 protein. The table has 500,000 to 600,000 distinct CDR3 sequences, about 26% seen once. This clonotype appeared a few times. Its antigen is currently unknown. Extracted total RNA amounted to at least 5.5 micrograms for each sample.

This sequence joins TRBV15 and TRBJ2-2; weak D call: TRBD1 (6 bases). The sequence was collected from a woman aged 70 to 79 in good health. The sequencing sample was made of blood. CDR3 DNA: TGTGCCACCAGCGGACAGTCAACCGGGGAGCTGTTTTTT. Its protein is CATSGQSTGELFF. Supplemented by reference TRBV15 and TRBJ2-2, the full variable domain reads DAMVIQNPRYQVTQFGKPVTLSCSQTLNHNVMYWYQQKSSQAPKLLFHYYDKDFNNEADTPDNFQSRRPNTSFCFLDIRSPGLGDTAMYLCATSGQSTGELFFGEGSRLTVL.